This entry features one T cell receptor (beta chain) sequence. In germline, CDR1 is SGDLS, CDR2 YYNGEE. The CDR3 covers 11 residues. With V trimmed by 4 bases and J by 6 bases, 1 base remained unmatched. TCRdb called the 5' RACE reads again in MiXCR, with one record for every CDR3 protein. The data show hundreds of thousands of distinct CDR3 sequences, with approximately 19% seen just once and approximately 12% held by the top ten. The sample comes from a study of T-cell memory formation after mild COVID-19. The sample consisted of PBMCs or a T cell subset sorted from them (not recorded which). V gene TRBV9 combines with J gene TRBJ2-7; 7 nucleotides match TRBD2. This receptor was identified in an adult woman who had mild COVID-19 (a few samples of this study predate the infection). Cell type and time point are not known. The CDR3, as DNA: TGTGCCAGCAGCCGGACTAGCGAGCAGTACTTC. This codes for CASSRTSEQYF.